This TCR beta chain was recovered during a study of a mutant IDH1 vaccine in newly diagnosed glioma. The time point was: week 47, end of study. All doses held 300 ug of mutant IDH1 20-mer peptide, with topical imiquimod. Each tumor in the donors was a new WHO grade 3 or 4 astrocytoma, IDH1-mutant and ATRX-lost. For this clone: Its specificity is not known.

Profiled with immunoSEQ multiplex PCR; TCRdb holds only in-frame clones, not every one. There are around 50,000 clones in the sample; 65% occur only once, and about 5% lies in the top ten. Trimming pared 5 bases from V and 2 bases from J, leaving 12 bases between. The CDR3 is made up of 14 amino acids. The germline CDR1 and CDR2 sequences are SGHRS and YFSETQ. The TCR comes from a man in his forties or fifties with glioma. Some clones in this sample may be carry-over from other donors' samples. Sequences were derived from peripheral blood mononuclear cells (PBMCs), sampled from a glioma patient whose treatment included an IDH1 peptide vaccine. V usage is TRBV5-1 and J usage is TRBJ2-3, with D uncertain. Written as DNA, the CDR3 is TGCGCCAGCAGTCAAGATGGCAACACAGATACGCAGTATTTT. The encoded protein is CASSQDGNTDTQYF.